This record covers a single T cell receptor beta chain. V gave up 3 bases and J gave up 8 bases, with 12 bases separating them. The CDR3 spans 13 residues. Germline values: CDR1 LGHDT, CDR2 YNNKEL (reference sequence). This sample is part of a study of blood T cell repertoires in COVID-19. Background on the study: Donors in the United States, Italy and Spain gave samples during acute or convalescent COVID-19. In each case, the material was cDNA or gDNA derived from T cells, B-cell-depleted T cells, or PBMCs.

Produced via immunoSEQ multiplex PCR; TCRdb's table is partial and in-frame only. The sample lists roughly 200,000 clones, less than 90% occurring once. The V and J genes are TRBV3-1 (or the pseudogene TRBV3-2) and TRBJ2-3; TRBD2 is a possible D gene (5 bases). The sample was peripheral blood. The receptor was isolated from a human donor in a cohort sampled during active COVID-19. CDR3 amino acids: CASSQEPGGTQYF. The CDR3 DNA reads TGTGCCAGCAGCCAGGAACCCGGAGGTACGCAGTATTTT.